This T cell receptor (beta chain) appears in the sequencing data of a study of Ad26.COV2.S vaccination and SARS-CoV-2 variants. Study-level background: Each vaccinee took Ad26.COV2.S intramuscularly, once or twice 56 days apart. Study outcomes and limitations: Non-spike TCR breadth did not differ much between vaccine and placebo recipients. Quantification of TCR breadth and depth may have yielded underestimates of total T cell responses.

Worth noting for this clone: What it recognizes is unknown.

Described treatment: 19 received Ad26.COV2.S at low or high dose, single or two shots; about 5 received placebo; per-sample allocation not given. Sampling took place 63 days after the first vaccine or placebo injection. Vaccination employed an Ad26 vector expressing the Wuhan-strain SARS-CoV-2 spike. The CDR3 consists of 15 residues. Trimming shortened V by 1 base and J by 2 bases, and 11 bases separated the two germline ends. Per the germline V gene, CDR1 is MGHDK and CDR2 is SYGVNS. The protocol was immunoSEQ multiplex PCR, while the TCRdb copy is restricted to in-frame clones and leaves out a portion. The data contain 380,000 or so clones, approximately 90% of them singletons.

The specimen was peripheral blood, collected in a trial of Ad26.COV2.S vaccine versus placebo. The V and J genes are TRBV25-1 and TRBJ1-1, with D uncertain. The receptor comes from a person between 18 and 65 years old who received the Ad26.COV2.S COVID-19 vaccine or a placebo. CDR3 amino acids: CASSESGQVNTEAFF. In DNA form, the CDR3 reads TGTGCCAGCAGTGAATCGGGCCAAGTCAACACTGAAGCTTTCTTT.